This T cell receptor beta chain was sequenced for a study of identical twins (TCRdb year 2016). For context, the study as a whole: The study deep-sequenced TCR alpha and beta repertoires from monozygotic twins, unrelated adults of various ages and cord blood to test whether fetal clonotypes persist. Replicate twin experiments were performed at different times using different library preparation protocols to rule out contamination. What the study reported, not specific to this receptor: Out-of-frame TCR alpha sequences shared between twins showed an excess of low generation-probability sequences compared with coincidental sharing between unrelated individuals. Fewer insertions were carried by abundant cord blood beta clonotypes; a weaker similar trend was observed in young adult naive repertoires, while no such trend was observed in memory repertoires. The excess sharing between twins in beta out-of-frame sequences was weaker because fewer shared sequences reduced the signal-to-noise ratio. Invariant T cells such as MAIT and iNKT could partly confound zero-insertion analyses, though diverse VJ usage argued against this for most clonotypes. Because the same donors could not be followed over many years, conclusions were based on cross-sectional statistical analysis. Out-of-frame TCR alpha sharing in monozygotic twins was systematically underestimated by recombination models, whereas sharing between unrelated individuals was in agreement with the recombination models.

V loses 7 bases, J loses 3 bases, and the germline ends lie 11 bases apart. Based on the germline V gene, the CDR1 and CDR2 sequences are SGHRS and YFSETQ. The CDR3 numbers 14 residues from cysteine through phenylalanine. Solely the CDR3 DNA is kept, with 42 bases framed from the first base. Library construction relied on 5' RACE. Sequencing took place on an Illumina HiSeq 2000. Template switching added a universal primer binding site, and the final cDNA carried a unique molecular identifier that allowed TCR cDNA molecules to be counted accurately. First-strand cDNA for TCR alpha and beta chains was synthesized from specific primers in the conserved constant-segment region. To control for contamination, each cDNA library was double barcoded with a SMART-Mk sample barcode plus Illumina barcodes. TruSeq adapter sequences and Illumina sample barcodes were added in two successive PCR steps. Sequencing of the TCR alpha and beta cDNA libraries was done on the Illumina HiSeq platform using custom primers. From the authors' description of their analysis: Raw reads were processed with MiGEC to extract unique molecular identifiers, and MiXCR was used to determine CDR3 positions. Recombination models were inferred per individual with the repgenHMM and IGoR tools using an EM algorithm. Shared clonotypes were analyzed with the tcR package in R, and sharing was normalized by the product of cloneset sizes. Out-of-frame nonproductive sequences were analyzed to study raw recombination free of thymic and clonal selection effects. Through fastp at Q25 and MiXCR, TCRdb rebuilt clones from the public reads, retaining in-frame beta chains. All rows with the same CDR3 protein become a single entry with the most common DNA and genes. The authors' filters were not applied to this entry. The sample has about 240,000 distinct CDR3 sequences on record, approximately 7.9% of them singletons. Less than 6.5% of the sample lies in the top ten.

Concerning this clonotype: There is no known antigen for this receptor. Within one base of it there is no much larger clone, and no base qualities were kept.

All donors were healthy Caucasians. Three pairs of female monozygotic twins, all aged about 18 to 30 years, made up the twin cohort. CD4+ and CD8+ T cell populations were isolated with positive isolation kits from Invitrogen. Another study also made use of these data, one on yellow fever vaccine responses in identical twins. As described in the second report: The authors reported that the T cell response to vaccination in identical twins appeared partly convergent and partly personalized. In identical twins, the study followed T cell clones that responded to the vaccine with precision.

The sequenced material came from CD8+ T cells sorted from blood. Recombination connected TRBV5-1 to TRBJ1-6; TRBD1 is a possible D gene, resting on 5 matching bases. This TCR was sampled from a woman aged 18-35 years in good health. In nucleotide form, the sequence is TGCGCCAGCGGAGACAGCCACTATAATTCACCCCTCCACTTT. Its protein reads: CASGDSHYNSPLHF.